What follows are 30 T cell receptor beta chains derived from one specimen sequenced in a study of blood T cell repertoires in COVID-19. Generated by immunoSEQ multiplex PCR, the TCRdb table keeps only in-frame clones and is missing some. Altogether tens of thousands of clones are present, 75% to 85% being singletons, with the ten largest covering about 33%. The source material was peripheral blood. These receptors were taken from a human donor in a cohort sampled during active COVID-19.

This clone has just one count. The V gene is TRBV7-8, the J gene TRBJ2-7; TRBD1 matches 7 bases. Trimming cost V 5 bases and J 5 bases; bases outside gene matches: 9. The CDR3 spans 14 residues. Germline V gene sequence: CDR1 SGHVS, CDR2 FQNEAQ. The CDR3 nucleotides are TGTGCCAGCAGCCCATCGACAGGGATGCACGAGCAGTACTTC. Protein product: CASSPSTGMHEQYF.

This chain links TRBV18 with TRBJ2-7, with D perhaps matching TRBD1 (6 bases). The CDR3 runs 13 residues. CDR1 and CDR2 from the germline V gene are KGHSH and LQKENI. The V and J ends lost 5 bases and 3 bases respectively, with 11 bases between them. The CDR3 nucleotides are TGTGCCAGCTCATTGGGACACAACTACGAGCAGTACTTC. Translated: CASSLGHNYEQYF.

The CDR3 region is CASSLMTGFQETQYF. As DNA, the CDR3 is TGTGCCAGCAGTCTTATGACAGGTTTCCAAGAGACCCAGTACTTC. The chain links TRBV3-1 (or the pseudogene TRBV3-2) to TRBJ2-5, with D possibly matching TRBD1 (6 bases). Trimming pared 6 bases from V and 1 base from J, leaving 15 bases between. Germline V gene sequence: CDR1 LGHDT, CDR2 YNNKEL (reference sequence). This CDR3 contains 15 residues.

This chain links TRBV5-4 with TRBJ2-7; 8 nucleotides agree with TRBD1. The germline V gene encodes CDR1 SGHNT and CDR2 YYREEE (reference sequence). J gave up 3 bases and V 0 bases, and 11 bases lay outside the gene matches. The length of the CDR3 is 17 residues. The CDR3 DNA reads TGTGCCAGCAGCTTGGGAGGACAGGGCCCCTTCCGCTACGAGCAGTACTTC. Amino acids: CASSLGGQGPFRYEQYF.

This clone was seen just once. The genes are TRBV3-1 (or the pseudogene TRBV3-2) and TRBJ2-1; TRBD2 matches at 12 bases. Germline V gives CDR1 LGHDT, CDR2 YNNKEL (reference sequence). The V segment lost 3 bases and the J segment 13 bases; nucleotides outside the gene matches: 13. The CDR3 covers 16 residues. CDR3 coding DNA: TGTGCCAGCAGCCACGGCCCGAATACTAGCGGGAGGTCCCAGTTCTTC. This sequence encodes CASSHGPNTSGRSQFF.

J is TRBJ1-3 and V is TRBV6-5; D possibly corresponds to TRBD1 (5 bases). The CDR3 consists of 15 residues. V was shortened by 7 bases and J by 0 bases, with 13 bases between the two germline ends. The V gene's germline CDR1 is MNHEY and CDR2 SVGAGI. CDR3 bases: TGTGCCAGCACCCTACAGGAAAGCTCTGGAAACACCATATATTTT. This translates into CASTLQESSGNTIYF.

This clone occurred a few times. This chain uses TRBV5-5 with TRBJ2-7; weak D call: TRBD1 (7 bases). Looked up from germline, CDR1 is SGHKS and CDR2 is YYEKEE (reference sequence). The CDR3 is 13 amino acids. Trimming removed 2 bases from V and 7 bases from J, with 13 bases in between. This CDR3 is CASSFPGGREQYF. For the CDR3, the DNA is TGTGCCAGCAGCTTTCCAGGGGGGCGTGAGCAGTACTTC.

The CDR3 here is CASSLAPEPRNEQFF. In DNA form, the CDR3 reads TGCGCCAGCAGCTTAGCCCCCGAACCTAGAAATGAGCAGTTCTTC. This chain links TRBV5-1 with TRBJ2-1; D not resolved. CDR1 is SGHRS and CDR2 is YFSETQ in the germline V gene. The CDR3 sequence is 15 residues long. The V end lost 2 bases, the J end lost 7 bases, and 16 bases lay between the germline ends.

The chain uses TRBV19 and TRBJ1-4; 8 bases match TRBD1. This CDR3 comprises 14 residues. V lost 4 bases and J lost 10; bases outside the gene matches: 8. Germline V CDR1 and CDR2: LNHDA, SQIVND (reference sequence). The CDR3 nucleotides read TGTGCCAGTAGTACCCAGGGGGCAGGTGGAAAACTGTTTTTT. It translates to CASSTQGAGGKLFF.

Only a few counts were recorded for this clone. The junction does not match germline at one end; this may be a read error. The CDR3 nucleotides are TGTGCTAGCAGCTTAGGTCGGCTAGCGGGGGGGCGCGAGACCCAGTACTTC. Translation gives CASSLGRLAGGRETQYF. This chain joins TRBV7-7 and TRBJ2-5, with TRBD2 matching 12 bases. CDR3 length: 17 residues. Germline V gene data show CDR1 as SSHAT and CDR2 as FNYEAQ (reference sequence).

The chain employs TRBV28 and TRBJ2-5, with 10 bases aligning to TRBD2. The CDR3 has 16 residues. Unmatched junction bases numbered 8, after V lost 5 bases and J lost 2 bases. Germline CDR1 and CDR2: MDHEN and SYDVKM. CDR3 nucleotides: TGTGCCAGCAGTCCAGCGGGAGGGCCAAATCAAGAGACCCAGTACTTC. It yields the protein CASSPAGGPNQETQYF.

J is TRBJ2-7 and V is TRBV19; TRBD1 matches at 9 bases. The V gene end was trimmed by 10 bases and the J gene end by 2 bases; junction bases not matched to a gene: 9. The CDR3 spans 14 residues. Germline CDR1 and CDR2: LNHDA and SQIVND (reference sequence). The CDR3 reads CATSRGTGPYEQYF. CDR3 nucleotide sequence: TGTGCCACCTCAAGGGGGACAGGGCCCTACGAGCAGTACTTC.

The chain has TRBV2 and TRBJ2-7; maybe TRBD1 (7 bases). V gave up 4 bases and J gave up 2 bases, with 18 bases separating them. Germline loops: CDR1 SNHLY, CDR2 FYNNEI. The CDR3 runs to 16 residues. Here the CDR3 reads CASSGGRRGQTYEQYF. The CDR3 DNA reads TGTGCCAGCAGTGGGGGCCGGAGGGGACAGACCTACGAGCAGTACTTC.

V gene TRBV5-5 combines with J gene TRBJ1-1; perhaps TRBD1 as D (6 bases). The V end lost 3 bases, the J end lost 1 base, and 16 bases lay between the germline ends. CDR1 SGHKS and CDR2 YYEKEE come from the germline V gene (reference sequence). This CDR3 is 16 amino acids long. The CDR3 DNA sequence: TGTGCCAGCAGCTCATTGTCGACAGGCAGGAACACTGAAGCTTTCTTT. The encoded protein is CASSSLSTGRNTEAFF.

This chain joins TRBV2 and TRBJ2-7, with a weak D call TRBD2 (6 bases). The V end was cut by 8 bases, the J end by 2 bases, with 10 bases between. CDR1 SNHLY and CDR2 FYNNEI come from the germline V gene. This CDR3 region has 12 residues. Here the CDR3 DNA reads TGTGCCAGCGGCTGGGGGGCCTACGAGCAGTACTTC. Protein: CASGWGAYEQYF.

This chain connects TRBV3-1 (or the pseudogene TRBV3-2) to TRBJ1-3, with unresolved D. This CDR3 has 17 residues. Trimming took off 4 bases at V and 0 bases at J, with 16 bases between the two ends. The germline CDR1 and CDR2 sequences are LGHDT and YNNKEL (reference sequence). The CDR3 DNA is TGTGCCAGCAGCCGTTCTGAGGAGCGTCTCTCTGGAAACACCATATATTTT. Residues: CASSRSEERLSGNTIYF.

This rearrangement joins TRBV12-3 or TRBV12-4 to TRBJ2-7, with D possibly TRBD1 on 8 matching bases. This CDR3 is built from 13 residues. The ends were cut back, 8 bases at V and 5 bases at J, with 16 bases in the middle. The CDR3 DNA follows: TGTGCCAGCGTTCGGACAGGGAGGGACGAGCAGTACTTC. Translating gives CASVRTGRDEQYF.

J is TRBJ2-5 and V is TRBV9; 9 bases fit TRBD2. The germline V gene has CDR1 SGDLS and CDR2 YYNGEE. V shed 0 bases and J 5 bases; nucleotides not matched to a gene: 5. CDR3 length: 15 amino acids. The CDR3 DNA is TGTGCCAGCAGCGTAGATAGCGGGAGAGGGGAGACCCAGTACTTC. Encoded protein: CASSVDSGRGETQYF.

The chain is built from TRBV4-2 and TRBJ2-7, with 8 bases matching TRBD1. In germline, CDR1 is LGHNA, CDR2 YNFKEQ. V trimming: 0 bases; J trimming: 4 bases; junction bases outside the gene matches: 8. The length of the CDR3 is 16 residues. CDR3 nucleotide sequence: TGTGCCAGCAGCCAAGATCAGGACAGGGTACTTTACGAGCAGTACTTC. Protein product: CASSQDQDRVLYEQYF.

The CDR3 protein is CASSPRRTSGGKETQYF. As DNA, the CDR3 is TGTGCCAGCAGCCCCCGGCGGACTAGCGGGGGAAAAGAGACCCAGTACTTC. This chain uses TRBV2 with TRBJ2-5; 13 bases match TRBD2. The CDR3 has 17 amino acids. In germline, CDR1 is SNHLY, CDR2 FYNNEI. V lost 6 bases to trimming and J lost 3 bases; unmatched junction nucleotides: 10.

This clone was seen only once. The chain combines TRBV14 with TRBJ1-2, with 9 nucleotides matching TRBD1. Trimming at V came to 4 bases and at J to 1 base, leaving 7 bases not matched to a gene. This CDR3 contains 16 residues. Germline V gene data show CDR1 as SGHDN and CDR2 as FVKESK. The CDR3 sequence is CASSPGTGTDNYGYTF. Written as DNA, the CDR3 is TGTGCCAGCAGCCCCGGGACAGGGACCGATAACTATGGCTACACCTTC.

The rearrangement joins TRBV18 to TRBJ2-1; 11 nucleotides line up with TRBD1. V was clipped by 1 base and J by 8 bases; unmatched bases: 7. Germline values: CDR1 KGHSH, CDR2 LQKENI. This CDR3 is built from 16 residues. This chain's CDR3 is CASSPLGQGAGDEQFF. Here the CDR3 DNA reads TGTGCCAGCTCACCACTAGGACAGGGGGCAGGCGATGAGCAGTTCTTC. Variable domain in full (rest from reference TRBV18 and TRBJ2-1): NAGVMQNPRHLVRRRGQEARLRCSPMKGHSHVYWYRQLPEEGLKFMVYLQKENIIDESGMPKERFSAEFPKEGPSILRIQQVVRGDSAAYFCASSPLGQGAGDEQFFGPGTRLTVL.

This sequence joins TRBV5-5 and TRBJ2-5; maybe TRBD2 (6 bases). The CDR3 is made up of 17 amino acids. Between the trimmed V and J ends, which lost 4 bases and 3 bases, there was a span of 22 bases. CDR1 and CDR2 (germline): SGHKS, YYEKEE (reference sequence). CDR3 protein: CASSRAPPAGTKETQYF. The CDR3 DNA sequence: TGTGCCAGCAGCCGGGCCCCCCCAGCGGGTACGAAAGAGACCCAGTACTTC.

The chain recombines TRBV11-2 with TRBJ1-1; D uncertain. This CDR3 spans 14 amino acids. With 0 bases removed from V and 5 bases from J, the gap between germline ends came to 10 bases. Per germline, CDR1 SGHAT and CDR2 FQNNGV. The DNA of the CDR3 is TGTGCCAGCAGCTTAGATCGGGTTCGGACTGAAGCTTTCTTT. Protein sequence: CASSLDRVRTEAFF.

This rearrangement joins TRBV2 to TRBJ2-1; no firm D call. CDR3 length: 11 amino acids. V was clipped by 5 bases and J by 7 bases, with 6 bases between them. In germline, CDR1 is SNHLY, CDR2 FYNNEI. Here the CDR3 DNA reads TGTGCCAGCAGTTTTTTAAATGAGCAGTTCTTC. Its protein is CASSFLNEQFF.

The chain employs TRBV28 and TRBJ2-1; 8 nucleotides agree with TRBD2. After removal of 6 bases from V and 3 bases from J, the junction contained 7 bases not matched to a gene. The CDR3 consists of 15 residues. The germline gives CDR1 MDHEN, CDR2 SYDVKM. The CDR3, as DNA: TGTGCCAGCAGGGCGGGGGGAGAGTACTACAATGAGCAGTTCTTC. Translating it yields CASRAGGEYYNEQFF.

This clone was picked up a small number of times. DNA of the CDR3: TGTGCCAGCAGCTTGTCACAGTATAATTCACCCCTCCACTTT. Its protein is CASSLSQYNSPLHF. This chain links TRBV5-6 with TRBJ1-6; D is unresolved. The CDR3 is 14 residues long. Germline CDR1 SGHDT, CDR2 YYEEEE. V lost 1 base and J lost 4, with 6 bases in between.

This clone was picked up one time. This chain uses TRBV6-5 with TRBJ2-3, with D maybe TRBD2 (6 bases). The CDR3 runs 13 residues. Trimming removed 1 base at V and 4 bases at J, with 6 bases between. Germline lookup yields CDR1 MNHEY and CDR2 SVGAGI. DNA for the CDR3: TGTGCCAGCAGTTACTGGGGGGCAGATACGCAGTATTTT. Amino acid sequence: CASSYWGADTQYF.

The chain recombines TRBV12-5 with TRBJ1-4; D ambiguous. The V gene lost 6 bases and the J gene lost 5 bases, with 16 bases spanning the gap. The CDR3 is made up of 15 amino acids. Germline V lookup: CDR1 LGHNT, CDR2 FRNRAP. The CDR3 DNA sequence: TGTGCTAGTGGCCCAGGACTTGCGGTAAATGAAAAACTGTTTTTT. Protein product: CASGPGLAVNEKLFF.

This clone appeared many times. The genes are TRBV28 and TRBJ1-5, with unresolved D. CDR3 length: 15 amino acids. V lost 6 bases to trimming and J lost 0 bases, with 12 bases between them. Germline CDR1 MDHEN, CDR2 SYDVKM. The CDR3 nucleotides read TGTGCCAGCAGGACTGGATTTAATAGCAATCAGCCCCAGCATTTT. It translates to CASRTGFNSNQPQHF. The full variable domain, rest sourced from reference TRBV28 and TRBJ1-5, is DVKVTQSSRYLVKRTGEKVFLECVQDMDHENMFWYRQDPGLGLRLIYFSYDVKMKEKGDIPEGYSVSREKKERFSLILESASTNQTSMYLCASRTGFNSNQPQHFGDGTRLSIL.